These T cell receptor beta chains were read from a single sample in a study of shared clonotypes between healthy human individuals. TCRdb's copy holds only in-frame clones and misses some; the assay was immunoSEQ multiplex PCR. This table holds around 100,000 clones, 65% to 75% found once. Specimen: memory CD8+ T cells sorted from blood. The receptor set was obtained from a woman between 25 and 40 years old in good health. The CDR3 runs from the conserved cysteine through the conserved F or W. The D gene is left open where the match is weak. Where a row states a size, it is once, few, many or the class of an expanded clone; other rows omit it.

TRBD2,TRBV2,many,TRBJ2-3,TGTGCCAGCCTAGCGGGAGGGCCCACAGATACGCAGTATTTT,CASLAGGPTDTQYF
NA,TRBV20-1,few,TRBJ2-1,TGCAGTGCCCATCGTGAGCAGTTCTTC,CSAHREQFF
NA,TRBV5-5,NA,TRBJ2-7,TGTGCCAGCAGCTTGCGAGGAAGGTGGTCCTACGAGCAGTACTTC,CASSLRGRWSYEQYF
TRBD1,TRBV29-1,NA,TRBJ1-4,TGCAGCGTTGTCATAGGCGGGACAGCTACCGGGAAACTGTTTTTT,CSVVIGGTATGKLFF
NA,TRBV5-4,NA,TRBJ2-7,TGTGCCAGCAGCACAGACGATTCCTACGAGCAGTACTTC,CASSTDDSYEQYF
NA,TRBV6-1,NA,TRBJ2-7,TGTGCCAGCAGTGAAAGCCCAGCGTCGGACGAGCAGTACTTC,CASSESPASDEQYF
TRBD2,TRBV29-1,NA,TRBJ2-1,TGCAGCGCTGTTAGCGGGAATAGCGCTTCCTACAATGAGCAGTTCTTC,CSAVSGNSASYNEQFF
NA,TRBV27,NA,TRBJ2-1,TGTGCCAGCAGCCTCCGACAGTACTCCTACAATGAGCAGTTCTTC,CASSLRQYSYNEQFF
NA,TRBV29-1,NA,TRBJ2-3,TGCAGCGTTTTGGCAGGGGGCACAGATACGCAGTATTTT,CSVLAGGTDTQYF
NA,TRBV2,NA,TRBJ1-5,TGTGCCAGCAGTGAAGGTAGCAATCAGCCCCAGCATTTT,CASSEGSNQPQHF